The sequence of this TCR beta chain was determined in a study of T-cell memory formation after mild COVID-19. Turning to the study itself: The study found TCR clusters largely donor specific. Study-wide results and limits: Pre-infection memory showed some responding clones, and this suggested that cross-reactive memory joined. Clones contracting over day 15 to 85 were CD4/CD8 balanced, with later expanders leaning CD4+.

This clonotype was counted between two and nine times. Its antigen is currently unknown. Looked up from germline, CDR1 is LNHDA and CDR2 is SQIVND (reference sequence). V was pared by 7 bases and J by 6 bases, with 10 bases between. The CDR3 is 11 amino acids. MiXCR was run by TCRdb on the 5' RACE reads, yielding one entry per CDR3 protein. The repertoire holds about 470,000 distinct CDR3 sequences, nearly 25% seen once, with about 12% in the top ten. V is TRBV19 and J is TRBJ2-7; weak D call: TRBD1 (6 bases). Sequencing was performed on PBMCs or a T cell subset sorted from them (not recorded which). The TCR was taken from an adult woman who had mild COVID-19 (a few samples of this study predate the infection). Cell type and time point are not known. The CDR3 loop reads CASKGVGEQYF. The DNA of the CDR3 is TGTGCCAGTAAGGGGGTTGGCGAGCAGTACTTC.